What follows are 30 T cell receptor beta chains derived from one specimen sequenced in a study of cytomegalovirus exposure and HLA in healthy donors. 60 Vbeta and 13 Jbeta primers were used in PCR. Generated by immunoSEQ multiplex PCR, the TCRdb table keeps only in-frame clones and is missing some. The sample records 140,000 to 150,000 clones, approximately 72% being singletons. Material for sequencing was PBMCs. These receptors were taken from a woman aged 55-69 years in good health and CMV-seronegative.

This clone has ten or more counts. This chain connects TRBV7-2 to TRBJ2-5; 7 bases fit TRBD1. This CDR3 has 13 amino acids. Germline V gene lookup returns CDR1 SGHTA and CDR2 FQGNSA. V was clipped by 4 bases and J by 3 bases; unmatched bases: 2. The CDR3 reads CASSYGTEETQYF. The CDR3 region has the DNA TGTGCCAGCAGCTACGGGACAGAAGAGACCCAGTACTTC.

The genes are TRBV5-1 and TRBJ2-5, with 8 bases that match TRBD2. The germline V gene encodes CDR1 SGHRS and CDR2 YFSETQ. CDR3 size: 15 residues. V shed 0 bases, J shed 1 base, and the junction held 2 bases outside the gene matches. CDR3 DNA sequence: TGCGCCAGCAGCTTGGGCGGGAGGCCCCAAGAGACCCAGTACTTC. As protein: CASSLGGRPQETQYF.

The chain is built from TRBV7-9 and TRBJ1-2, with 7 positions matching TRBD1. The CDR3 has 13 residues. Germline CDR1 is SEHNR and CDR2 is FQNEAQ (reference sequence). The V gene end was trimmed by 5 bases and the J gene end by 8 bases; junction bases not matched to a gene: 8. The CDR3 sequence: CASSKQGNFGYTF. Here the CDR3 DNA reads TGTGCCAGCAGCAAACAGGGGAATTTCGGCTACACCTTC. Looking up the rest from reference TRBV7-9 and TRBJ1-2 gives the full variable domain: DTGVSQNPRHKITKRGQNVTFRCDPISEHNRLYWYRQTLGQGPEFLTYFQNEAQLEKSRLLSDRFSAERPKGSFSTLEIQRTEQGDSAMYLCASSKQGNFGYTFGSGTRLTVV.

By sample fraction, this clone is medium-sized (0.01 to 0.1%). This sequence joins TRBV15 and TRBJ1-1; the match to TRBD1 covers 9 bases. The V segment lost 1 base and the J segment 6 bases; nucleotides outside the gene matches: 0. Germline assignment: CDR1 LNHNV and CDR2 YYDKDF (reference sequence). The CDR3 covers 13 residues. In DNA form, the CDR3 reads TGTGCCACCAGCAGAGGACAGGGGGCTGAAGCTTTCTTT. It translates to CATSRGQGAEAFF.

The chain carries TRBV7-9 and TRBJ2-1; 10 nucleotides line up with TRBD2. Trimming took 5 bases from V and 6 from J; bases not matched to a gene: 7. There are 15 residues in the CDR3. CDR1 and CDR2 from the germline V gene are SEHNR and FQNEAQ (reference sequence). CDR3 sequence reads: CASSPTLAGANEQFF. The CDR3 nucleotides read TGTGCCAGCAGCCCCACCCTAGCGGGGGCCAATGAGCAGTTCTTC. Supplemented by reference TRBV7-9 and TRBJ2-1, the full variable domain reads DTGVSQNPRHKITKRGQNVTFRCDPISEHNRLYWYRQTLGQGPEFLTYFQNEAQLEKSRLLSDRFSAERPKGSFSTLEIQRTEQGDSAMYLCASSPTLAGANEQFFGPGTRLTVL.

The rearrangement uses TRBV6-4 and TRBJ1-5; D call uncertain. Per germline, CDR1 MRHNA and CDR2 SNTAGT. The length of the CDR3 is 14 residues. V shed 8 bases and J shed 0 bases, with 11 bases lying between them. CDR3 nucleotide sequence: TGTGCCAGCTGTCGACAAGATAGCAATCAGCCCCAGCATTTT. Amino acid sequence: CASCRQDSNQPQHF.

The CDR3 region has the DNA TGTGCCAGCAGTTACTCTTCGCTCGGGACCTACGAGCAGTACTTC. Protein sequence: CASSYSSLGTYEQYF. The chain couples TRBV6-5 to TRBJ2-7; D possibly corresponds to TRBD2 (5 bases). From germline, CDR1 is MNHEY and CDR2 SVGAGI. Between the trimmed V and J ends, which lost 0 bases and 2 bases, there was a span of 11 bases. This CDR3 is built from 15 residues.

The chain combines TRBV9 with TRBJ2-1; D gene uncertain. Deletions cut 0 bases from V and 3 bases from J, with 16 bases between. The CDR3 is made up of 17 amino acids. CDR1 and CDR2 from the germline V gene are SGDLS and YYNGEE. DNA for the CDR3: TGTGCCAGCAGCGTAGACTCAGTCGTGGGCCGCTACAATGAGCAGTTCTTC. It specifies CASSVDSVVGRYNEQFF.

The gene calls are TRBV29-1 and TRBJ2-7, with 7 bases fitting TRBD2. The length of the CDR3 is 11 residues. Germline values: CDR1 SQVTM, CDR2 ANQGSEA. V lost 7 bases, J lost 1 base, and 1 base stayed unmatched. This CDR3 is CSAGGSYEQYF. The CDR3 DNA is TGCAGCGCCGGGGGGTCCTACGAGCAGTACTTC.

This CDR3 reads CASSYAKREQYF. CDR3 DNA sequence: TGTGCCAGCAGTTACGCGAAGAGGGAGCAGTACTTC. The rearrangement links TRBV6-6 to TRBJ2-7; D gene unclear. CDR1 is MNHNY and CDR2 is SVGAGI in the germline V gene (reference sequence). With 2 bases removed from V and 7 bases from J, the gap between germline ends came to 9 bases. The CDR3 length is 12 residues.

The chain uses TRBV10-1 and TRBJ2-7, with TRBD2 as a possible D gene (5 bases). Germline lookup yields CDR1 WNHNN and CDR2 SYGVQD (reference sequence). The CDR3 is 15 residues long. The ends were cut back, 2 bases at V and 2 bases at J, with 13 bases in the middle. CDR3 in amino acids: CASSETLRGPYEQYF. The CDR3, as DNA: TGCGCCAGCAGTGAGACGCTTCGCGGGCCCTACGAGCAGTACTTC.

This clone has just a few counts. Other nucleotide sequences in the sample specify the same CDR3. The CDR3 DNA reads as TGTGCCAGCTCACCACTAGCGGGGGGCACAGATACGCAGTATTTT. It codes for CASSPLAGGTDTQYF. This chain connects TRBV18 to TRBJ2-3, with TRBD2 identical over 9 bases. The CDR3 loop spans 15 amino acids. J gave up 1 base and V 1 base, and 0 bases lay outside the gene matches. CDR1 and CDR2 from the germline V gene are KGHSH and LQKENI.

The V and J genes are TRBV28 and TRBJ2-3; no firm D call. V was cut by 7 bases and J by 5 bases, with 10 bases left in between. The V gene's germline CDR1 is MDHEN and CDR2 SYDVKM. This CDR3 has 12 residues. CDR3 nucleotides: TGTGCCAGCACCGCAGAGGTAGATACGCAGTATTTT. Translation: CASTAEVDTQYF.

This clone was seen a few times. The chain uses TRBV9 and TRBJ2-7; 8 nucleotides match TRBD1. Germline-derived CDR1 and CDR2 are SGDLS and YYNGEE. Trimming cost V 3 bases and J 2 bases; bases outside gene matches: 7. CDR3 length: 15 amino acids. The CDR3: CASSALSGGPYEQYF. The CDR3 region has the DNA TGTGCCAGCAGCGCGCTATCAGGGGGCCCCTACGAGCAGTACTTC.

This clone was seen more than once but under ten times. The V and J genes are TRBV6-1 and TRBJ2-7, with 8 bases fitting TRBD2. After removal of 1 base from V and 6 bases from J, the junction contained 11 bases not matched to a gene. There are 16 residues in the CDR3. The V gene's germline CDR1 is MNHNS and CDR2 SASEGT. The DNA for the CDR3 is TGTGCCAGCAGTGAAGAAACCCCCGGACTAGCTGGCGAGCAGTACTTC. This translates into CASSEETPGLAGEQYF.

Notes on this clone: The same CDR3 also results from other DNA sequences found in this sample. CDR3 sequence (DNA): TGTGCCAGCAGCGTAGCCGGGGGTGATTCACCCCTCCACTTT. Protein: CASSVAGGDSPLHF. The chain links TRBV9 to TRBJ1-6; D is perhaps TRBD1 (5 bases). V lost 0 bases and J lost 8, with 9 bases in between. CDR1 SGDLS and CDR2 YYNGEE come from the germline V gene. The CDR3 loop spans 14 amino acids.

This chain links TRBV5-1 with TRBJ1-1; possibly TRBD1 for D (5 bases). This CDR3 is built from 13 residues. Germline-derived CDR1 and CDR2 are SGHRS and YFSETQ. V lost 4 bases to trimming and J lost 0 bases, with 7 bases between them. CDR3 loop: CASSIGVNTEAFF. Written as DNA, the CDR3 is TGCGCCAGCAGCATAGGGGTGAACACTGAAGCTTTCTTT.

This chain links TRBV11-2 with TRBJ1-3; TRBD1 is a possible D gene (6 bases). Trimming took off 1 base at V and 0 bases at J, with 13 bases between the two ends. The CDR3 covers 17 residues. Germline values: CDR1 SGHAT, CDR2 FQNNGV. The DNA of the CDR3 is TGTGCCAGCAGCTTAGGGCTCGGGGGGCCCTCTGGAAACACCATATATTTT. As protein: CASSLGLGGPSGNTIYF.

The chain couples TRBV5-5 to TRBJ1-1, with 9 bases identical to TRBD1. V gave up 4 bases and J gave up 0 bases; unmatched junction bases: 4. The CDR3 runs to 15 residues. CDR1 is SGHKS and CDR2 is YYEKEE in the germline V gene (reference sequence). In DNA form, the CDR3 reads TGTGCCAGCAGCGCCGGGACAGGGATGAACACTGAAGCTTTCTTT. Translated, it gives CASSAGTGMNTEAFF.

This chain uses TRBV7-9 with TRBJ2-1, with 14 bases matching TRBD2. The V gene end was trimmed by 5 bases and the J gene end by 5 bases; junction bases not matched to a gene: 5. Germline values: CDR1 SEHNR, CDR2 FQNEAQ (reference sequence). The CDR3 is made up of 16 amino acids. This chain's CDR3 is CASSPGLAGGHNEQFF. The CDR3 nucleotides are TGTGCCAGCAGCCCTGGACTAGCGGGAGGTCACAATGAGCAGTTCTTC.

The chain has TRBV2 and TRBJ1-3, with a possible D match to TRBD1 (5 bases). The CDR3 runs 14 residues. Trimming stripped 8 bases from V and 1 base from J, with 12 bases between. Germline CDR1 and CDR2: SNHLY and FYNNEI. The CDR3 sequence: CASYRQMSGNTIYF. CDR3 nucleotide sequence: TGTGCCAGCTACCGACAGATGTCTGGAAACACCATATATTTT. Looking up the rest from reference TRBV2 and TRBJ1-3 gives the full variable domain: EPEVTQTPSHQVTQMGQEVILRCVPISNHLYFYWYRQILGQKVEFLVSFYNNEISEKSEIFDDQFSVERPDGSNFTLKIRSTKLEDSAMYFCASYRQMSGNTIYFGEGSWLTVV.

The gene calls are TRBV9 and TRBJ1-2; TRBD1 aligns across 7 bases. The CDR3 runs 15 residues. Germline CDR1 is SGDLS and CDR2 is YYNGEE. Trimming removed 0 bases from V and 3 bases from J; junction bases left unmatched: 5. The CDR3 spells CASSVAWDSYYGYTF. The CDR3 DNA reads TGTGCCAGCAGCGTAGCCTGGGACAGCTACTATGGCTACACCTTC.

This clone occurred once. The rearrangement joins TRBV7-2 to TRBJ2-5; maybe TRBD1 (6 bases). V gave up 0 bases and J gave up 2 bases, with 13 bases separating them. This CDR3 region has 16 residues. Germline V gene sequence: CDR1 SGHTA, CDR2 FQGNSA. The CDR3 spells CASSLAPTGFQETQYF. CDR3 DNA: TGTGCCAGCAGCTTAGCCCCGACAGGCTTTCAAGAGACCCAGTACTTC.

Only a few counts were recorded for this clone. V and J are TRBV7-9 and TRBJ1-2; D is uncertain. Germline V gene sequence: CDR1 SEHNR, CDR2 FQNEAQ (reference sequence). V was trimmed by 2 bases and J by 2 bases, leaving 9 bases between them. The CDR3 is 14 amino acids. The DNA for the CDR3 is TGTGCCAGCAGCTTATCGCGGGAAAACTATGGCTACACCTTC. Amino acids: CASSLSRENYGYTF.

This clone was found once. The V and J genes are TRBV7-6 and TRBJ2-1; perhaps TRBD1 as D (5 bases). Deletions cut 0 bases from V and 14 bases from J, with 14 bases between. Germline loops: CDR1 SGHVS, CDR2 FNYEAQ. The CDR3 runs to 13 residues. This CDR3 reads CASSLAQGPKKFF. CDR3 coding DNA: TGTGCCAGCAGCTTAGCGCAGGGTCCGAAGAAGTTCTTC.

This clone was counted a few times. The CDR3 DNA reads TGTGCCAGCAGGACTAGCGGGAGTAGGAATGAGCAGTTCTTC. It codes for CASRTSGSRNEQFF. The gene calls are TRBV27 and TRBJ2-1; 12 nucleotides agree with TRBD2. Per the germline V gene, CDR1 is MNHEY and CDR2 is SMNVEV (reference sequence). Losses at the gene ends were 6 bases for V and 7 bases for J; bases not matched to a gene: 4. This CDR3 is built from 14 residues.

J is TRBJ2-5 and V is TRBV5-1; D is possibly TRBD1 (6 bases). The CDR3 consists of 14 residues. In germline, CDR1 is SGHRS, CDR2 YFSETQ. Trimming shortened V by 1 base and J by 0 bases, and 7 bases separated the two germline ends. CDR3 coding DNA: TGCGCCAGCAGCTTGCAGGGGAACCAAGAGACCCAGTACTTC. Residues: CASSLQGNQETQYF.

Worth noting for this clone: Other DNA sequences of this sample code for an identical CDR3. J is TRBJ2-7 and V is TRBV5-1; D is unresolved. Germline V gives CDR1 SGHRS, CDR2 YFSETQ. Between the trimmed V and J ends, which lost 0 bases and 0 bases, there was a span of 7 bases. This CDR3 contains 14 residues. CDR3 residues: CASSLERSSYEQYF. CDR3 sequence (DNA): TGCGCCAGCAGCTTGGAACGCAGCTCCTACGAGCAGTACTTC.

The chain recombines TRBV6-1 with TRBJ2-7; possibly TRBD1 for D (5 bases). The V and J ends lost 6 bases and 4 bases respectively, with 16 bases between them. Germline values: CDR1 MNHNS, CDR2 SASEGT. CDR3 size: 14 residues. The CDR3 here is CASRINIDSYEQYF. DNA of the CDR3: TGTGCCAGCAGGATAAACATCGACAGTTACGAGCAGTACTTC.

The gene calls are TRBV10-3 and TRBJ1-5; 11 bases agree with TRBD1. The germline CDR1 and CDR2 sequences are ENHRY and SYGVKD. This CDR3 is 15 amino acids long. The V segment lost 6 bases and the J segment 1 base; nucleotides outside the gene matches: 2. CDR3 nucleotides: TGTGCCATCAGCGGGACAGGGGGGAGCAATCAGCCCCAGCATTTT. Protein: CAISGTGGSNQPQHF.